These 24 T cell receptor beta chains originate from one sample sequenced in a study of vaccination effects on CD4 cells after COVID-19. Clones were read by immunoSEQ multiplex PCR, and TCRdb kept only the in-frame ones, dropping some. The top ten clones hold around 8.1% of a sample with about 51,000 clones, about 70% of them seen once. Scientists isolated CD4+ T cells after an approximately 11-day culture period ended. These receptors' targets are unknown. Here the sequenced sample was CD4+ T cells from PBMCs cultured without peptide, taken before COVID-19 vaccination. All receptors come from a human donor who had a prior SARS-CoV-2 infection.

The chain joins TRBV12-3 or TRBV12-4 to TRBJ2-5; D not resolved. Between the trimmed V and J ends, which lost 5 bases and 0 bases, there was a span of 7 bases. This CDR3 has 13 residues. The CDR3 bases are TGTGCCAGCAGTCTCAGACACCAAGAGACCCAGTACTTC. It translates to CASSLRHQETQYF.

This chain uses TRBV11-3 with TRBJ1-1; D not resolved. Per germline, CDR1 SGHNT and CDR2 YENEEA. The CDR3 loop spans 13 amino acids. Trimming took 3 bases from V and 2 from J, leaving 7 bases between them. The CDR3: CASSFSSNTEAFF. The CDR3 bases are TGTGCCAGCAGCTTCAGTTCTAACACTGAAGCTTTCTTT.

The V and J genes are TRBV5-1 and TRBJ1-2; the D gene is possibly TRBD1 (5 bases). This CDR3 has 15 amino acids. CDR1 is SGHRS and CDR2 is YFSETQ in the germline V gene. V lost 4 bases, J lost 5 bases, and 18 bases lay in between. The CDR3 protein is CASSPPRRGGYGYTF. CDR3 bases: TGCGCCAGCAGCCCGCCGCGGAGGGGCGGGTATGGCTACACCTTC. The full variable domain, rest sourced from reference TRBV5-1 and TRBJ1-2, is KAGVTQTPRYLIKTRGQQVTLSCSPISGHRSVSWYQQTPGQGLQFLFEYFSETQRNKGNFPGRFSGRQFSNSRSEMNVSTLELGDSALYLCASSPPRRGGYGYTFGSGTRLTVV.

This clone was picked up one time. CDR3 in amino acids: CASSVEAGSTSTDTQYF. CDR3 in DNA: TGTGCCAGCAGCGTAGAGGCGGGGTCCACTAGCACAGATACGCAGTATTTT. The rearrangement joins TRBV9 to TRBJ2-3; perhaps TRBD2 as D (6 bases). From germline, CDR1 is SGDLS and CDR2 YYNGEE. V was cut by 0 bases and J by 0 bases, with 14 bases left in between. This CDR3 has 17 amino acids. Full variable domain (rest looked up from reference TRBV9 and TRBJ2-3): DSGVTQTPKHLITATGQRVTLRCSPRSGDLSVYWYQQSLDQGLQFLIQYYNGEERAKGNILERFSAQQFPDLHSELNLSSLELGDSALYFCASSVEAGSTSTDTQYFGPGTRLTVL.

The chain carries TRBV6-1 and TRBJ2-1; the D call may be TRBD1 or TRBD2 (5 bases each). This CDR3 region has 14 residues. The germline V gene encodes CDR1 MNHNS and CDR2 SASEGT. Trimming removed 3 bases at V and 12 bases at J, with 18 bases between. In nucleotides, the CDR3 is TGTGCCAGCAGTGAGGCCGGGACCCGGAATTGGCAGTTCTTC. Translating it yields CASSEAGTRNWQFF.

This clone came up a few times. The rearrangement joins TRBV7-6 to TRBJ2-7; 7 bases are a match to TRBD2. There are 15 residues in the CDR3. The V gene's germline CDR1 is SGHVS and CDR2 FNYEAQ. Trimming took 3 bases from V and 4 from J; bases not matched to a gene: 9. The CDR3 protein is CASSFKRTRKYEQYF. The DNA of the CDR3 is TGTGCCAGCAGCTTCAAGAGGACTAGAAAATACGAGCAGTACTTC.

This clone has a single count. The V and J genes are TRBV27 and TRBJ1-4; the match to TRBD1 covers 7 bases. V lost 5 bases, J lost 7 bases, and 13 bases stayed unmatched. This CDR3 is built from 16 residues. Germline V gene sequence: CDR1 MNHEY, CDR2 SMNVEV (reference sequence). The CDR3: CASSLAYRGRGEKLFF. DNA for the CDR3: TGTGCCAGCAGTCTCGCCTACAGGGGAAGGGGTGAAAAACTGTTTTTT.

The count of this clone is one. J is TRBJ1-2 and V is TRBV5-6, with TRBD1 matching over 7 bases. J gave up 7 bases and V 4 bases, and 10 bases lay outside the gene matches. The CDR3 is 14 amino acids. Germline V lookup: CDR1 SGHDT, CDR2 YYEEEE. In DNA, the CDR3 is TGTGCCAGCAGCATCCCGGGACAGTCCCCTGGCTACACCTTC. It yields the protein CASSIPGQSPGYTF.

This clone was seen a few times. This chain uses TRBV6-6 with TRBJ1-2; D is unclear. CDR1 and CDR2 (germline): MNHNY, SVGAGI (reference sequence). The CDR3 length is 12 residues. Trimming removed 2 bases at V and 12 bases at J, with 13 bases between. The CDR3 here is CASSYQDAGDTF. Written as DNA, the CDR3 is TGTGCCAGCAGTTACCAGGACGCCGGGGACACCTTC.

This chain links TRBV29-1 with TRBJ1-2; no clear D gene. The CDR3 length is 13 residues. Germline V lookup: CDR1 SQVTM, CDR2 ANQGSEA. The CDR3, as DNA: TGCGCGGGTGGGTCCGGGGTCGACTATGGCTACACCTTC. Encoded protein: CAGGSGVDYGYTF. The variable domain in full, completed from reference TRBV29-1 and TRBJ1-2, reads SAVISQKPSRDICQRGTSLTIQCQVDSQVTMMFWYRQQPGQSLTLIATANQGSEATYESGFVIDKFPISRPNLTFSTLTVSNMSPEDSSIYLCAGGSGVDYGYTFGSGTRLTVV.

The chain uses TRBV3-1 (or the pseudogene TRBV3-2) and TRBJ2-7; 7 bases agree with TRBD2. In germline, CDR1 is LGHDT, CDR2 YNNKEL (reference sequence). V was clipped by 1 base and J by 6 bases; unmatched bases: 6. The CDR3 sequence is 14 residues long. The CDR3 loop reads CASSQGWSGTEQYF. As DNA, the CDR3 is TGTGCCAGCAGCCAAGGCTGGAGCGGGACCGAGCAGTACTTC.

The chain joins TRBV30 to TRBJ1-5; D might be TRBD1 (6 bases). The germline V and J ends were trimmed by 1 base and 2 bases, with 6 bases remaining between them. Germline assignment: CDR1 GTSNPN and CDR2 SVGIG (reference sequence). The CDR3 covers 13 residues. The CDR3: CAWSGTGNQPQHF. CDR3 DNA: TGTGCCTGGAGTGGGACAGGCAATCAGCCCCAGCATTTT.

The V gene is TRBV18, the J gene TRBJ2-1; 12 nucleotides match TRBD2. The CDR3 has 16 residues. Losses at the gene ends were 0 bases for V and 10 bases for J; bases not matched to a gene: 7. CDR1 and CDR2 from the germline V gene are KGHSH and LQKENI. DNA for the CDR3: TGTGCCAGCTCACCACCCACTAGCGGGAGGCAAGGGGAGCAGTTCTTC. Amino acids: CASSPPTSGRQGEQFF.

This clone was seen a few times. The chain employs TRBV4-3 and TRBJ2-1; 10 nucleotides line up with TRBD2. Germline V gene sequence: CDR1 LGHNA, CDR2 YSLEER. The CDR3 runs to 15 residues. The ends lost 3 bases at V and 4 bases at J; junction bases unmatched: 3. DNA for the CDR3: TGCGCCAGCAGCCAGTCTAGCGGGAGTTACAATGAGCAGTTCTTC. It encodes CASSQSSGSYNEQFF.

The chain uses TRBV19 and TRBJ2-1, with 8 bases lining up with TRBD2. Germline CDR1 reads LNHDA; CDR2 reads SQIVND (reference sequence). The CDR3 runs 20 residues. Trimming cost V 5 bases and J 0 bases; bases outside gene matches: 18. CDR3: CASSPMGAGGLASSYNEQFF. The CDR3, as DNA: TGTGCCAGTAGTCCGATGGGGGCGGGGGGCCTCGCGAGCTCCTACAATGAGCAGTTCTTC.

J is TRBJ2-2 and V is TRBV6-5, with 9 bases matching TRBD1. Per germline, CDR1 MNHEY and CDR2 SVGAGI. Germline trimming cut 10 bases from V and 6 bases from J; bases unmatched to any gene: 9. This CDR3 spans 14 amino acids. The CDR3 DNA follows: TGTGCCACTGGGGACAGGGTGGTGGCCGGGGAGCTGTTTTTT. This sequence encodes CATGDRVVAGELFF.

The V and J genes are TRBV2 and TRBJ2-3; 9 nucleotides agree with TRBD2. The ends lost 7 bases at V and 2 bases at J; junction bases unmatched: 10. Germline V gene sequence: CDR1 SNHLY, CDR2 FYNNEI. The CDR3 is made up of 16 amino acids. DNA for the CDR3: TGTGCCAGCAAGCCGTGGGCGGGGGGGGTCACAGATACGCAGTATTTT. Translating it yields CASKPWAGGVTDTQYF.

The rearrangement links TRBV5-1 to TRBJ2-2; D is unresolved. With 5 bases removed from V and 4 bases from J, the gap between germline ends came to 9 bases. CDR1 is SGHRS, CDR2 YFSETQ, per germline. The CDR3 is 13 residues long. CDR3 protein: CASRDGSTGELFF. CDR3 bases: TGCGCCAGCAGGGACGGAAGCACCGGGGAGCTGTTTTTT. Drawing the rest from reference TRBV5-1 and TRBJ2-2, the complete variable domain is KAGVTQTPRYLIKTRGQQVTLSCSPISGHRSVSWYQQTPGQGLQFLFEYFSETQRNKGNFPGRFSGRQFSNSRSEMNVSTLELGDSALYLCASRDGSTGELFFGEGSRLTVL.

This clone was detected only once. The chain carries TRBV12-3 or TRBV12-4 and TRBJ2-1, with no clear D. This CDR3 is 13 amino acids long. Trimming pared 3 bases from V and 7 bases from J, leaving 10 bases between. The CDR3 nucleotides read TGTGCCAGCAGTTTTGTCGTGGGGAATGAGCAGTTCTTC. It codes for CASSFVVGNEQFF.

The rearrangement links TRBV7-9 to TRBJ2-2; 10 bases are a match to TRBD2. The J segment lost 0 bases and the V segment lost 3 bases, leaving 4 bases of the junction unmatched. Germline values: CDR1 SEHNR, CDR2 FQNEAQ (reference sequence). CDR3 length equals 17 residues. The CDR3, as DNA: TGTGCCAGCAGCTTTTCCCTAGCGGGGGCGAACACCGGGGAGCTGTTTTTT. Amino acid sequence: CASSFSLAGANTGELFF.

The CDR3: CASSLMRNSPLHF. CDR3 in DNA: TGTGCCAGCAGCTTAATGCGTAATTCACCCCTCCACTTT. The V call is TRBV7-3, the J call TRBJ1-6, with unresolved D. CDR1 SGHTA and CDR2 FQGTGA come from the germline V gene. V dropped 1 base and J dropped 6 bases, with 4 bases sitting between them. The CDR3 is 13 residues long.

In this sample, this clone turned up a few times. The gene calls are TRBV11-3 and TRBJ2-2; 9 nucleotides agree with TRBD2. V shed 5 bases and J 7 bases; nucleotides not matched to a gene: 8. CDR3 size: 15 residues. Germline CDR1 is SGHNT and CDR2 is YENEEA. The DNA of the CDR3 is TGTGCCAGCAGCCCAGGACTAGCGATTAGCGGGGAGCTGTTTTTT. Translated, it gives CASSPGLAISGELFF.

The chain has TRBV18 and TRBJ2-7; possible D gene TRBD2, 5 bases. The CDR3 is 14 residues long. V was cut by 3 bases and J by 3 bases, with 12 bases left in between. From germline, CDR1 is KGHSH and CDR2 LQKENI. DNA of the CDR3: TGTGCCAGCTCACCCCCGGGGAGACACTACGAGCAGTACTTC. The encoded protein is CASSPPGRHYEQYF.

The rearrangement joins TRBV25-1 to TRBJ2-1; perhaps D is TRBD1 or TRBD2 (6 bases each). The ends were cut back, 6 bases at V and 0 bases at J, with 15 bases in the middle. The CDR3 is 16 amino acids. In germline, CDR1 is MGHDK, CDR2 SYGVNS. The CDR3 region is CASSLLGGGSYNEQFF. The CDR3 nucleotides read TGTGCCAGCAGCCTCCTCGGGGGCGGCTCCTACAATGAGCAGTTCTTC. Variable domain in full (rest from reference TRBV25-1 and TRBJ2-1): EADIYQTPRYLVIGTGKKITLECSQTMGHDKMYWYQQDPGMELHLIHYSYGVNSTEKGDLSSESTVSRIRTEHFPLTLESARPSHTSQYLCASSLLGGGSYNEQFFGPGTRLTVL.